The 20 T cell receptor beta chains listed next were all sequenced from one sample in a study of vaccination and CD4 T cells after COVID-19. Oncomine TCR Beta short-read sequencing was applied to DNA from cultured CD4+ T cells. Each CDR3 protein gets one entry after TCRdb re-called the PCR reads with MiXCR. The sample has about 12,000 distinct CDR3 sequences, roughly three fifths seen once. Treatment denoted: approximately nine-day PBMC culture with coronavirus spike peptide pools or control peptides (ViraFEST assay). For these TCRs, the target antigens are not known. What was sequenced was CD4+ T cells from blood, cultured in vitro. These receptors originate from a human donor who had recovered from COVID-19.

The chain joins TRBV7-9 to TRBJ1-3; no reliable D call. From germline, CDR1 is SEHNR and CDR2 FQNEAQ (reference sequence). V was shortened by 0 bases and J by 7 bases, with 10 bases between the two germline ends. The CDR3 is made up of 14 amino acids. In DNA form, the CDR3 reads TGTGCCAGCAGCTTAGCGAGGAGGAGTAACACCATATATTTT. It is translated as CASSLARRSNTIYF.

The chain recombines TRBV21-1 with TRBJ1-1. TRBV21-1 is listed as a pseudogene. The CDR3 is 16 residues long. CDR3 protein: CASSPLPGLRDTEAFF. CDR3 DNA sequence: TGTGCCAGCAGCCCCCTCCCGGGACTTCGGGACACTGAAGCTTTCTTT.

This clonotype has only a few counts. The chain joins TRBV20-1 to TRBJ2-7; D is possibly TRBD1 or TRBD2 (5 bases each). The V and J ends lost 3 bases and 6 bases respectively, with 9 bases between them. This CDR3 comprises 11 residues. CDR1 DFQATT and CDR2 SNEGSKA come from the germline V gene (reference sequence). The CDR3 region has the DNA TGCAGTGCTAGGCCCGGGACCGAGCAGTACTTC. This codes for CSARPGTEQYF.

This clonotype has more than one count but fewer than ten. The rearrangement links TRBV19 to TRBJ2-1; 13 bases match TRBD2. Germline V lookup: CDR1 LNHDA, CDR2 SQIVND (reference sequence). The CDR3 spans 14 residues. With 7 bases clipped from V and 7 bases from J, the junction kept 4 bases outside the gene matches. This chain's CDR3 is CASKRTSGSNEQFF. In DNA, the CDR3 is TGTGCCAGTAAGAGGACTAGCGGGAGTAATGAGCAGTTCTTC. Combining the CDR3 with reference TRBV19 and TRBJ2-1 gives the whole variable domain DGGITQSPKYLFRKEGQNVTLSCEQNLNHDAMYWYRQDPGQGLRLIYYSQIVNDFQKGDIAEGYSVSREKKESFPLTVTSAQKNPTAFYLCASKRTSGSNEQFFGPGTRLTVL.

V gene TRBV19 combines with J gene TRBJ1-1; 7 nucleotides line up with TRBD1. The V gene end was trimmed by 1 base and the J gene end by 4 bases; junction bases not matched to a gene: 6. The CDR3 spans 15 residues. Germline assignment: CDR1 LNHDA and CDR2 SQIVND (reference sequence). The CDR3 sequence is CASSIGQGGSTEAFF. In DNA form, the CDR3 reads TGTGCCAGTAGTATAGGACAGGGTGGGAGCACTGAAGCTTTCTTT.

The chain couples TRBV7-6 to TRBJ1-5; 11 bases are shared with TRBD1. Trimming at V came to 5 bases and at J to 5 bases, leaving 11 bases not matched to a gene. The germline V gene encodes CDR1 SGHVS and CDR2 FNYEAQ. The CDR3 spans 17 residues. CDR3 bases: TGTGCCAGCAGCCCACGGACAGGGGGCCTTGTTTATCAGCCCCAGCATTTT. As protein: CASSPRTGGLVYQPQHF.

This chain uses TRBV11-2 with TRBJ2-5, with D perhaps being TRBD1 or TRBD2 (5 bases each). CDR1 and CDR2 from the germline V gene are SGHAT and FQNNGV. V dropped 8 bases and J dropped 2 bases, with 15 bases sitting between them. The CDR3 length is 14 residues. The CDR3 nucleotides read TGTGCCAGCGGTTTGGGACGGGCTCAAGAGACCCAGTACTTC. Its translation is CASGLGRAQETQYF.

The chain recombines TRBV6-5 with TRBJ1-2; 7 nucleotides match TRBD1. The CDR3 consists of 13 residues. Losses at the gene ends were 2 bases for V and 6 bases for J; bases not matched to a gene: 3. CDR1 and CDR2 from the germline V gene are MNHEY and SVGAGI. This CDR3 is CASSYRQGDGYTF. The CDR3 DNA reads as TGTGCCAGCAGTTACCGGCAGGGGGATGGCTACACCTTC.

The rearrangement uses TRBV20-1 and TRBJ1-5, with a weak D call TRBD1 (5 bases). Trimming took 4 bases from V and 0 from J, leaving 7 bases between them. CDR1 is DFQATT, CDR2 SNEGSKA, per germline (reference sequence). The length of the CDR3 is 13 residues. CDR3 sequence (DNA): TGCAGTGCTACAGGGTTTAGCAATCAGCCCCAGCATTTT. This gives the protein CSATGFSNQPQHF.

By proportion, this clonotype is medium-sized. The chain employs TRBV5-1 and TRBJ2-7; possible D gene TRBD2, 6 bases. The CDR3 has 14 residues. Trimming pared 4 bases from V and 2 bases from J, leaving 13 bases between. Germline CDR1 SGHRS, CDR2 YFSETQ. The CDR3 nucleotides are TGCGCCAGCAGCATTAGCGGCAGCCCCTACGAGCAGTACTTC. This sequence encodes CASSISGSPYEQYF.

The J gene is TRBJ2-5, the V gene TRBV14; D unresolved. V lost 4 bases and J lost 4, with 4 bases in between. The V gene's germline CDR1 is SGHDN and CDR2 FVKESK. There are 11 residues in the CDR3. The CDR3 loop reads CASSRLETQYF. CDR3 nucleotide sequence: TGTGCCAGCAGCCGACTAGAGACCCAGTACTTC.

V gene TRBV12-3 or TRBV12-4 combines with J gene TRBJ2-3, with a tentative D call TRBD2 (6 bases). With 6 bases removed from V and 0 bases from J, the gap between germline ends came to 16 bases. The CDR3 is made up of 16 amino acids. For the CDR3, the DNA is TGTGCCAGCAGGTGGGGTCCGGGGACTAGCACAGATACGCAGTATTTT. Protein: CASRWGPGTSTDTQYF.

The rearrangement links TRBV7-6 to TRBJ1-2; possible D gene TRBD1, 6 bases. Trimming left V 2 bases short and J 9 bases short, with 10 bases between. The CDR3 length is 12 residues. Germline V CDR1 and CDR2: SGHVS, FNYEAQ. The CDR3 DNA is TGTGCCAGCAGCTTATGGCGGGACAGCTACACCTTC. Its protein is CASSLWRDSYTF.

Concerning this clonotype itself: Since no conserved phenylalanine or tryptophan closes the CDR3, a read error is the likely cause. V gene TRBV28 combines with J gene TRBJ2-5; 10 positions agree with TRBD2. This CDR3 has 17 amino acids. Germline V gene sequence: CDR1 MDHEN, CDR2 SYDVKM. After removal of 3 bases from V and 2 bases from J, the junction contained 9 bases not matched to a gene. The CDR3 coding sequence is TGTGCCAGCAGTTTGTCTAGCGGGAGAGGCCGGCAAGAGACCCAGTACTCC. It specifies CASSLSSGRGRQETQYS.

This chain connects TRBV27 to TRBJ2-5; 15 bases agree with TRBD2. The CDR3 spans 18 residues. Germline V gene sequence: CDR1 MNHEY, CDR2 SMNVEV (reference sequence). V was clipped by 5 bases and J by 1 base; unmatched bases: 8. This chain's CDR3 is CASSPRTSGRGVQETQYF. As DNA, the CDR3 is TGTGCCAGCAGTCCTCGGACTAGCGGGAGGGGGGTCCAAGAGACCCAGTACTTC.

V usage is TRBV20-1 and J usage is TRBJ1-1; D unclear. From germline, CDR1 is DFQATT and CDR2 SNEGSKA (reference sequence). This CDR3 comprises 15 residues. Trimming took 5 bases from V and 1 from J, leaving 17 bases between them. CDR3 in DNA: TGCAGTGCTCCGAGACCCGGAACCTCGAACACTGAAGCTTTCTTT. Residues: CSAPRPGTSNTEAFF.

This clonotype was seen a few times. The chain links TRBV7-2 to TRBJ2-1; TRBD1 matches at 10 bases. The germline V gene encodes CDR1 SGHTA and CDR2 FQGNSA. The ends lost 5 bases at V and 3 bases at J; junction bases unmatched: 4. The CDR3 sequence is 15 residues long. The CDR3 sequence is CASSAGQGVYNEQFF. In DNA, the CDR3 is TGTGCCAGCAGCGCAGGACAGGGGGTCTACAATGAGCAGTTCTTC.

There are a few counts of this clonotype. CDR3 coding DNA: TGTGCCAGCAGCCCGCCAAGGAGCAATGAGCAGTTCTTC. It codes for CASSPPRSNEQFF. The rearrangement links TRBV7-3 to TRBJ2-1; D gene uncertain. Between the trimmed V and J ends, which lost 5 bases and 6 bases, there was a span of 11 bases. CDR3 length equals 13 residues. CDR1 is SGHTA, CDR2 FQGTGA, per germline.

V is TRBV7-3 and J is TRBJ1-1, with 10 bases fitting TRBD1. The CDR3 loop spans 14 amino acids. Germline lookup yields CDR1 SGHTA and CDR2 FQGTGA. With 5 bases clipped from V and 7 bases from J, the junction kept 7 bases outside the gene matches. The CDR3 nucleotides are TGTGCCAGCAGCCCTTCCGGGACAGGGGATGAAGCTTTCTTT. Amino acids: CASSPSGTGDEAFF.

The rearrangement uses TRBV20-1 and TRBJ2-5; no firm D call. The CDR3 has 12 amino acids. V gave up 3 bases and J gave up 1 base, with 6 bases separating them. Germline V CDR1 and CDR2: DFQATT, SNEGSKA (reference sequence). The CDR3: CSASRAQETQYF. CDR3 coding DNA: TGCAGTGCTAGTCGGGCCCAAGAGACCCAGTACTTC.